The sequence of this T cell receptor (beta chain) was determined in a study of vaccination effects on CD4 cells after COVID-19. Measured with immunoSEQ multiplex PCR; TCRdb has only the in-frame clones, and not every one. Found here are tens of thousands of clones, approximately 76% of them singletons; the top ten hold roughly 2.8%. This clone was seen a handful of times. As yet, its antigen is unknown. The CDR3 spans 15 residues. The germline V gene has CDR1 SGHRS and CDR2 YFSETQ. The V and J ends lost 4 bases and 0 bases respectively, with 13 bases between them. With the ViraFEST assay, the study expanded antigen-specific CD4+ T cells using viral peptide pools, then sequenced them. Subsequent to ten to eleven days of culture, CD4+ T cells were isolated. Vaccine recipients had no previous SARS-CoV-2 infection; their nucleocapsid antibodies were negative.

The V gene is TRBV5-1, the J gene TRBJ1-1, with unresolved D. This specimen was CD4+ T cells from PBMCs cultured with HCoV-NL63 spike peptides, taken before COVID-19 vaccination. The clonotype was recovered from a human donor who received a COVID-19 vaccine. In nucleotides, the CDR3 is TGCGCCAGCAGCCTCGACGTCATCATGAACACTGAAGCTTTCTTT. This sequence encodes CASSLDVIMNTEAFF. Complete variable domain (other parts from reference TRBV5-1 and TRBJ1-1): KAGVTQTPRYLIKTRGQQVTLSCSPISGHRSVSWYQQTPGQGLQFLFEYFSETQRNKGNFPGRFSGRQFSNSRSEMNVSTLELGDSALYLCASSLDVIMNTEAFFGQGTRLTVV.